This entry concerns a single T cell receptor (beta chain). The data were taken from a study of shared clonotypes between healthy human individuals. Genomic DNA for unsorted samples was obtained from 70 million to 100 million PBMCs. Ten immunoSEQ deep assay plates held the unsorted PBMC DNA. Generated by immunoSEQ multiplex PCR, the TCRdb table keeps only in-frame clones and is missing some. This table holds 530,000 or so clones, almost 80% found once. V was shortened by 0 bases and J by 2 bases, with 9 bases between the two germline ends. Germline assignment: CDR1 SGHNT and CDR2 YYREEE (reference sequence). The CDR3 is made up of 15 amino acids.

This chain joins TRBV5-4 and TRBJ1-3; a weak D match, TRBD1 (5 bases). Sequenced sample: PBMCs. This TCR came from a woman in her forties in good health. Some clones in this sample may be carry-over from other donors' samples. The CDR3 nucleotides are TGTGCCAGCAGCTTGGGATCAGGGACTGGAAACACCATATATTTT. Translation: CASSLGSGTGNTIYF.